This entry concerns a single TCR beta chain. Its antigen is undetermined. The PCR employed 60 Vbeta primers together with 13 Jbeta primers. This table comes from immunoSEQ multiplex PCR, and its TCRdb copy is limited to in-frame clones, with some not included. The table includes about 200,000 clones, around 90% detected once. The data originate from a study of cytomegalovirus exposure and HLA in healthy donors. General observations from the study: The study assumed roughly uniform donor sequencing depth for presence/absence analyses. Associated with HLA alleles at 0.05 false discovery rate in a later analysis were 15,000 to 20,000 TCR beta sequences. With later analysis, a missense DCLRE1C variant became linked to TCR beta V- and J-gene trimming.

Sequencing used PBMCs. This receptor was obtained from a boy aged 2 to 10 in good health and CMV-seronegative.

The CDR3 region is CASSRDTRRDEQFF. As DNA, the CDR3 is TGTGCCAGCAGCCGGGACACGAGAAGGGATGAGCAGTTCTTC. The chain uses TRBV9 and TRBJ2-1, with D tentatively TRBD1 (6 bases). This CDR3 comprises 14 residues. V was shortened by 4 bases and J by 8 bases, with 16 bases between the two germline ends. Germline V gives CDR1 SGDLS, CDR2 YYNGEE.